The 17 T cell receptor beta chains in this list originate from one sample, sequenced in a study of T cells in Graves' hyperthyroidism and ophthalmopathy. Amplification of TCR beta CDR3 regions used RNA as the template. An initial round of RT-PCR targeting the TCR CDR3 relied on the HTBI primer set. One entry per CDR3 protein, called by TCRdb with MiXCR from the multiplex PCR reads. The table shows more than 450,000 distinct CDR3 sequences, with nearly 20% occurring only once. The sample comprised blood. Every receptor here comes from a man aged 40-49 years with Graves' ophthalmopathy.

This clonotype was seen just once. CDR3 loop: CATHPTTGSYGYTF. In nucleotides, the CDR3 is TGTGCCACCCATCCTACTACAGGGAGCTATGGCTACACCTTC. J is TRBJ1-2 and V is TRBV6-1; D might be TRBD1 (6 bases). The V and J ends lost 10 bases and 4 bases respectively, with 19 bases between them. Germline V gives CDR1 MNHNS, CDR2 SASEGT. CDR3 length: 14 amino acids.

This clonotype was detected ten times or more. This chain connects TRBV10-3 to TRBJ2-7; maybe TRBD2 (7 bases). The CDR3 runs 13 residues. Germline V CDR1 and CDR2: ENHRY, SYGVKD. Trimming stripped 4 bases from V and 5 bases from J, with 12 bases between. The CDR3 loop reads CAISGGGGHEQYF. Written as DNA, the CDR3 is TGTGCCATCAGTGGGGGCGGGGGCCACGAGCAGTACTTC.

This clonotype was seen only once. With a much larger clone just one base away, this may be a read error. The chain joins TRBV12-3 or TRBV12-4 to TRBJ1-1; a weak D match, TRBD1 (6 bases). The CDR3 is 13 amino acids. Trimming removed 6 bases from V and 6 bases from J, with 14 bases in between. CDR3 protein: CASSPGQLSEAFF. CDR3 DNA: TGTGCCAGCAGCCCCGGACAGTTGTCTGAAGCTTTCTTT.

This clonotype was detected only a few times. This chain links TRBV6-5 with TRBJ1-5, with 9 bases matching TRBD1. There are 19 residues in the CDR3. With 7 bases clipped from V and 2 bases from J, the junction kept 18 bases outside the gene matches. Germline V gives CDR1 MNHEY, CDR2 SVGAGI. The CDR3 DNA reads as TGTGCCAGCATCCTTAGGGTGGGGACAGGGACGAGGGGCAATCAGCCCCAGCATTTT. As protein: CASILRVGTGTRGNQPQHF.

This clonotype was detected only a few times. The V gene is TRBV7-2, the J gene TRBJ2-4; D perhaps matches TRBD2 (5 bases). V was pared by 2 bases and J by 5 bases, with 16 bases between. The CDR3 extends over 16 amino acids. CDR1 is SGHTA and CDR2 is FQGNSA in the germline V gene. DNA for the CDR3: TGTGCCAGCAGCTTATATGACGCGATCGGGGAAAACATTCAGTACTTC. Translated, it gives CASSLYDAIGENIQYF.

V usage is TRBV4-1 and J usage is TRBJ2-1, with 8 bases identical to TRBD2. Germline V gene data show CDR1 as MGHRA and CDR2 as YSYEKL. V lost 4 bases to trimming and J lost 6 bases; unmatched junction nucleotides: 14. The CDR3 totals 17 residues. This chain's CDR3 is CASSPLTGGALSNEQFF. The CDR3 nucleotides are TGCGCCAGCAGCCCTCTTACCGGGGGGGCTTTGAGCAATGAGCAGTTCTTC.

This clonotype was observed many times. This chain uses TRBV7-3 with TRBJ2-3; 11 bases map to TRBD2. In germline, CDR1 is SGHTA, CDR2 FQGTGA. The V segment lost 5 bases and the J segment 4 bases; nucleotides outside the gene matches: 14. The CDR3 runs to 18 residues. In nucleotides, the CDR3 is TGTGCCAGCAGCGGTTCCGGGACTAGCGGTAGATTGCCAGATACGCAGTATTTT. Translation gives CASSGSGTSGRLPDTQYF.

This clonotype has ten or more counts. V is TRBV11-2 and J is TRBJ2-7, with 16 bases lining up with TRBD2. The CDR3 covers 19 residues. V lost 4 bases and J lost 5; bases outside the gene matches: 14. Germline V lookup: CDR1 SGHAT, CDR2 FQNNGV. The CDR3: CASSYGDPGLAGGPHEQYF. For the CDR3, the DNA is TGTGCCAGCAGCTACGGAGACCCGGGACTAGCGGGAGGGCCGCACGAGCAGTACTTC.

This clonotype has ten or more counts. The rearrangement links TRBV28 to TRBJ1-1; D possibly corresponds to TRBD1 (5 bases). Germline V gives CDR1 MDHEN, CDR2 SYDVKM. V lost 6 bases and J lost 0, with 14 bases in between. The CDR3 covers 15 residues. The CDR3 sequence: CASSRGEGLNTEAFF. The CDR3 DNA follows: TGTGCCAGCAGCCGGGGTGAGGGGCTGAACACTGAAGCTTTCTTT.

The J gene is TRBJ1-2, the V gene TRBV27, with 7 bases identical to TRBD1. Germline V CDR1 and CDR2: MNHEY, SMNVEV (reference sequence). Trimming at V came to 6 bases and at J to 4 bases, leaving 5 bases not matched to a gene. The CDR3 length is 13 residues. CDR3 region: CASRPTGSYGYTF. DNA of the CDR3: TGTGCCAGCAGGCCGACAGGGAGCTATGGCTACACCTTC.

On this clonotype itself: The junction differs from germline at one of its ends, possibly a read error. This chain connects TRBV27 to TRBJ2-1; 9 bases are shared with TRBD2. Germline V gene lookup returns CDR1 MNHEY and CDR2 SMNVEV (reference sequence). The CDR3 length is 17 residues. CDR3 in DNA: TGTGCCAGCAGCCTCCGTCTAGCGGGACTGACCTACAATGAGCAGCTCTTC. This codes for CASSLRLAGLTYNEQLF.

This clonotype was found many times. This chain joins TRBV5-1 and TRBJ2-7, with D unresolved. Germline values: CDR1 SGHRS, CDR2 YFSETQ. The V and J ends lost 0 bases and 2 bases respectively, with 6 bases between them. This CDR3 comprises 13 residues. CDR3 protein: CASSLVGTYEQYF. CDR3 bases: TGCGCCAGCAGCTTGGTGGGTACCTACGAGCAGTACTTC.

In this sample, this clonotype turned up many times. The rearrangement joins TRBV3-1 to TRBJ2-1, with 8 bases fitting TRBD1. V was pared by 2 bases and J by 6 bases, with 6 bases of the junction left unmatched. Germline values: CDR1 LGHDT, CDR2 YNNKEL (reference sequence). The CDR3 has 15 residues. The CDR3 sequence is CASSQIGTGSNEQFF. DNA of the CDR3: TGTGCCAGCAGCCAAATCGGGACAGGATCCAATGAGCAGTTCTTC.

This clonotype has a count of ten or more. The CDR3 here is CASSYRVTTEAFF. CDR3 DNA: TGTGCCAGCAGTTACAGGGTTACCACTGAAGCTTTCTTT. This chain uses TRBV2 with TRBJ1-1, with D possibly matching TRBD1 (6 bases). Germline loops: CDR1 SNHLY, CDR2 FYNNEI. V lost 5 bases and J 4 bases, leaving 11 bases between the germline ends. The CDR3 sequence is 13 residues long.

V is TRBV5-1 and J is TRBJ1-6, with 8 positions matching TRBD1. Trimming at V came to 1 base and at J to 10 bases, leaving 13 bases not matched to a gene. Germline-derived CDR1 and CDR2 are SGHRS and YFSETQ. This CDR3 spans 17 amino acids. The CDR3, as DNA: TGCGCCAGCAGCTTGCCTCCCGGTGGACAGGGCGGCTCACCCCTCCACTTT. It codes for CASSLPPGGQGGSPLHF.

This clonotype occurred a few times. V usage is TRBV9 and J usage is TRBJ2-7; D assignment may be TRBD1 or TRBD2 (5 bases each). The V gene's germline CDR1 is SGDLS and CDR2 YYNGEE. CDR3 length: 12 amino acids. V was shortened by 0 bases and J by 5 bases, with 6 bases between the two germline ends. CDR3 in amino acids: CASSVGGNEQYF. The CDR3, as DNA: TGTGCCAGCAGCGTAGGGGGGAACGAGCAGTACTTC.

The V call is TRBV20-1, the J call TRBJ2-5; TRBD2 aligns across 9 bases. J was trimmed by 0 bases and V by 5 bases; bases with no gene match: 4. Germline V CDR1 and CDR2: DFQATT, SNEGSKA (reference sequence). This CDR3 is 14 amino acids long. The CDR3 DNA follows: TGCAGTGCTTACACTAGCGGGTACCAAGAGACCCAGTACTTC. This encodes CSAYTSGYQETQYF.